This T cell receptor beta chain appears in the sequencing data of a study of CXCR3-negative and CXCR3-positive naive CD8 T cells. Germline V CDR1 and CDR2: MNHEY, SMNVEV (reference sequence). This CDR3 has 14 amino acids. Findings and limits, study-wide: CXCR3-expressing naive cells carried TRB CDR3s more hydrophobic than those of CXCR3-negative naive cells.

5' RACE with UMI labels generated the TRB cDNA libraries. With the 5' RACE reads reprocessed, TCRdb shows one record per CDR3 protein and no DNA. This sample's clone table lists roughly 110,000 distinct CDR3 sequences. About this clonotype itself: No antigen is known for it.

This TCR was sampled from a human donor in good health. Some clones in this sample may be carry-over from other donors' samples. The sample taken for sequencing was naive CXCR3+ CD8+ T cells from blood. Subset: CD45RO-CCR7+CD27+CD95- naive CD8+ T cells expressing CXCR3 (TNR3+). J is TRBJ2-1 and V is TRBV27; TCRdb's D call, TRBD1, is unchecked because there is no DNA. The CDR3 sequence is CASSHRGLDDEQFF.